The 12 T cell receptor beta chains given below trace back to one sample, sequenced in a study of T cells in Graves' hyperthyroidism and ophthalmopathy. The TCR beta CDR3 regions underwent amplification using RNA transcripts as the source. First-round RT-PCR targeting the TCR CDR3 was performed with the HTBI primer set. TCRdb itself ran the multiplex PCR reads through MiXCR, one entry per CDR3 protein. This sample has about 380,000 distinct CDR3 sequences, with less than 20% found just once. The source material was blood. Receptors were obtained from a man between 18 and 29 years old with Graves' ophthalmopathy.

Notes on this clonotype: A much larger clone lies one base from this, so it may be a read error. The chain carries TRBV5-1 and TRBJ1-5; D is undetermined. Per the germline V gene, CDR1 is SGHRS and CDR2 is YFSETQ. The CDR3 is 12 residues long. The CDR3 bases are TGTGCCAGCAGCTTAAGCGATCAGCCCCAGCATTTT. As protein: CASSLSDQPQHF.

This clonotype was seen ten or more times. The chain employs TRBV20-1 and TRBJ1-6; 9 nucleotides line up with TRBD1. V was clipped by 1 base and J by 8 bases; unmatched bases: 6. Per germline, CDR1 DFQATT and CDR2 SNEGSKA (reference sequence). The CDR3 is 15 amino acids. The CDR3 loop reads CSARVSGQGHSPLHF. The CDR3 nucleotides read TGCAGTGCTAGAGTTTCGGGACAGGGTCATTCACCCCTCCACTTT.

This clonotype was recorded at least ten times. This sequence joins TRBV20-1 and TRBJ2-1; 9 bases align to TRBD1. CDR3 size: 16 residues. Losses at the gene ends were 1 base for V and 10 bases for J; bases not matched to a gene: 14. Germline values: CDR1 DFQATT, CDR2 SNEGSKA (reference sequence). CDR3 loop: CSARARGDRALGEQFF. CDR3 coding DNA: TGCAGTGCTAGAGCCCGGGGGGACAGGGCCTTGGGGGAGCAGTTCTTC.

CDR3 residues: CASSLGGLAGGVSDTQYF. The CDR3 DNA sequence: TGTGCCAGCAGCTTAGGGGGACTAGCGGGAGGGGTATCAGATACGCAGTATTTT. This chain connects TRBV7-2 to TRBJ2-3; 16 bases are a match to TRBD2. The CDR3 has 18 amino acids. J lost 4 bases, V lost 1 base, and 5 bases had no gene match. Germline loops: CDR1 SGHTA, CDR2 FQGNSA.

This clonotype was picked up a small number of times. J is TRBJ2-1 and V is TRBV4-1, with 12 bases identical to TRBD2. CDR1 MGHRA and CDR2 YSYEKL come from the germline V gene. V gave up 4 bases and J gave up 7 bases; unmatched junction bases: 8. This CDR3 region has 16 residues. The DNA for the CDR3 is TGCGCCAGCAGCCCGCTCGGACTAGCGGGGAGAAATGAGCAGTTCTTC. Translation: CASSPLGLAGRNEQFF.

The genes are TRBV28 and TRBJ1-2; possibly TRBD1 for D (5 bases). There are 14 residues in the CDR3. CDR1 and CDR2 from the germline V gene are MDHEN and SYDVKM. Trimming cost V 4 bases and J 2 bases, with 11 bases left between them. In DNA, the CDR3 is TGTGCCAGCAGTTACCAGGGCCCGAACTATGGCTACACCTTC. It translates to CASSYQGPNYGYTF.

This clonotype was counted ten times or more. The chain links TRBV20-1 to TRBJ1-2, with a tentative D call TRBD1 (5 bases). This CDR3 region has 13 residues. Germline V CDR1 and CDR2: DFQATT, SNEGSKA (reference sequence). Trimming removed 1 base at V and 8 bases at J, with 14 bases between. The CDR3 DNA follows: TGCAGTGCTAGAGGTATAGGGACTTTAGGCTACACCTTC. It is translated as CSARGIGTLGYTF.

The sample holds a few counts of this clonotype. The chain recombines TRBV19 with TRBJ1-5; 7 nucleotides agree with TRBD1. Germline V gene sequence: CDR1 LNHDA, CDR2 SQIVND (reference sequence). There are 15 residues in the CDR3. Unmatched junction bases numbered 11, after V lost 10 bases and J lost 2 bases. Written as DNA, the CDR3 is TGTGCCACTGAACGACAGGGCTTCGGCAATCAGCCCCAGCATTTT. It is translated as CATERQGFGNQPQHF.

This clonotype showed up many times. The chain joins TRBV6-1 to TRBJ2-7; TRBD1 matches at 10 bases. Germline V gene lookup returns CDR1 MNHNS and CDR2 SASEGT. The CDR3 sequence is 15 residues long. V gave up 5 bases and J gave up 2 bases; unmatched junction bases: 6. CDR3 sequence reads: CASSRTGTGAYEQYF. The CDR3, as DNA: TGTGCCAGCAGTCGAACCGGGACAGGGGCCTACGAGCAGTACTTC.

This clonotype was detected only a few times. V usage is TRBV5-1 and J usage is TRBJ2-5; TRBD1 is a possible D gene (6 bases). The germline V and J ends were trimmed by 4 bases and 4 bases, with 17 bases remaining between them. Germline CDR1 and CDR2: SGHRS and YFSETQ. This CDR3 comprises 15 residues. The CDR3 loop is CASSPTIGQIETQYF. CDR3 nucleotides: TGCGCCAGCAGCCCCACCATCGGACAGATAGAGACCCAGTACTTC.

This clonotype was seen ten or more times. The chain uses TRBV11-2 and TRBJ2-1; possibly TRBD2 for D (5 bases). V was trimmed by 1 base and J by 2 bases, leaving 6 bases between them. The germline CDR1 and CDR2 sequences are SGHAT and FQNNGV. The CDR3 length is 14 residues. The CDR3 sequence is CASSLALAYNEQFF. The DNA for the CDR3 is TGTGCCAGCAGCTTAGCACTAGCCTACAATGAGCAGTTCTTC.

The chain uses TRBV12-3 or TRBV12-4 and TRBJ1-2; tentatively, D is TRBD1 (6 bases). The CDR3 is 15 amino acids. V gave up 0 bases and J gave up 6 bases, with 14 bases separating them. CDR3 protein: CASSLAAGQNDGYTF. CDR3 sequence (DNA): TGTGCCAGCAGTTTAGCCGCCGGACAGAATGATGGCTACACCTTC.